Given below is one T cell receptor beta chain in context. This sample was taken from a study of blood T cell repertoires in COVID-19. Overall study context: Samples taken during acute and convalescent COVID-19 were collected in the United States, Italy and Spain. PBMCs, B-cell-depleted T cells, or T cells were the source of the cDNA or gDNA that made up the material.

The CDR3 totals 13 residues. Germline CDR1 is SGHRS and CDR2 is YFSETQ. The V and J ends lost 0 bases and 6 bases respectively, with 9 bases between them. As processed by the authors: Estimated nucleated cell counts came from reference gene primer amplification. Using immunoSEQ multiplex PCR, the repertoire was profiled, and TCRdb retains in-frame clones only, with some absent. Clone size and V and J calls were adopted from that table, with D and trimming inferred from the DNA. The table includes 140,000 or so clones, roughly nine tenths detected once. This receptor was obtained from a human donor in a cohort sampled during active COVID-19. The specimen sequenced was peripheral blood. The J gene is TRBJ1-1, the V gene TRBV5-1; no firm D call. The CDR3: CASSLAGSPEAFF. The CDR3 coding sequence is TGCGCCAGCAGCTTGGCGGGTAGCCCTGAAGCTTTCTTT.